This T cell receptor beta chain is drawn from a study of blood T cell repertoires in COVID-19. For the study at large: Samples representing acute and convalescent COVID-19 were sourced from the United States, Italy and Spain.

In the study's own analysis: Cell counts per sample came from amplifying reference gene primers. TCRdb's table, derived via immunoSEQ multiplex PCR, lists solely in-frame clones and lacks some. Clone size and V and J calls were adopted from that table, with D and trimming inferred from the DNA. The repertoire holds some 130,000 clones, with about 89% as singletons. V lost 7 bases to trimming and J lost 10 bases; unmatched junction nucleotides: 10. CDR1 and CDR2 from the germline V gene are SGHRS and YFSETQ. The CDR3 is 13 amino acids. The origin of this receptor is a woman aged 60 to 75 with acute or convalescent COVID-19. The genes are TRBV5-1 and TRBJ2-1; the match to TRBD2 covers 8 bases. The sequenced sample was peripheral blood. CDR3 sequence: CASATPGGYEQFF. DNA of the CDR3: TGCGCCAGCGCCACCCCGGGGGGGTACGAGCAGTTCTTC.